Listed here are 19 T cell receptor beta chains from one sample, sequenced in a study of shared clonotypes between healthy human individuals. Clones were sequenced by immunoSEQ multiplex PCR, and TCRdb holds only the in-frame ones, with some missing. The sample holds hundreds of thousands of clones, about 80% seen once. Sequenced sample: memory CD4+ T cells sorted from blood. Subset: CD45RA-negative fraction. The source of these receptors is a woman aged 30 to 39 in good health.

The chain combines TRBV7-2 with TRBJ1-4, with TRBD1 as a possible D gene (5 bases). The V and J ends lost 3 bases and 2 bases respectively, with 13 bases between them. Germline V gives CDR1 SGHTA, CDR2 FQGNSA. The CDR3 contains 16 residues. CDR3 DNA sequence: TGTGCCAGCAGCTTTCAAGGGGCCGGGACTAATGAAAAACTGTTTTTT. Its translation is CASSFQGAGTNEKLFF.

This clone was counted only a few times. Additional DNA sequences in this sample encode the identical CDR3. The chain joins TRBV5-1 to TRBJ2-1; 8 bases agree with TRBD2. The CDR3 has 15 amino acids. Germline CDR1 reads SGHRS; CDR2 reads YFSETQ. J lost 1 base, V lost 4 bases, and 4 bases had no gene match. The DNA for the CDR3 is TGCGCCAGCAGCCTAGCTAGCGGGTCCTACAATGAGCAGTTCTTC. Amino acids: CASSLASGSYNEQFF.

The rearrangement links TRBV28 to TRBJ1-1; D possibly corresponds to TRBD1 (5 bases). Germline CDR1 reads MDHEN; CDR2 reads SYDVKM. With 3 bases removed from V and 0 bases from J, the gap between germline ends came to 17 bases. The CDR3 consists of 17 residues. In DNA form, the CDR3 reads TGTGCCAGCAGTTTGGGGCCGTTTGATCGTATGAACACTGAAGCTTTCTTT. This sequence encodes CASSLGPFDRMNTEAFF.

The chain has TRBV2 and TRBJ2-3; TRBD2 aligns across 11 bases. V dropped 7 bases and J dropped 4; count of bases not matched to a gene: 10. Looked up from germline, CDR1 is SNHLY and CDR2 is FYNNEI. The CDR3 loop spans 16 amino acids. CDR3 sequence reads: CASMILLAGAPDTQYF. CDR3 nucleotide sequence: TGTGCCAGCATGATCTTACTAGCGGGAGCCCCAGATACGCAGTATTTT. Looking up the rest from reference TRBV2 and TRBJ2-3 gives the full variable domain: EPEVTQTPSHQVTQMGQEVILRCVPISNHLYFYWYRQILGQKVEFLVSFYNNEISEKSEIFDDQFSVERPDGSNFTLKIRSTKLEDSAMYFCASMILLAGAPDTQYFGPGTRLTVL.

The chain is built from TRBV27 and TRBJ1-4, with D possibly TRBD1 on 6 matching bases. V lost 7 bases to trimming and J lost 8 bases, with 20 bases between them. The CDR3 has 15 residues. The germline gives CDR1 MNHEY, CDR2 SMNVEV (reference sequence). Here the CDR3 reads CASKGSGGLGEKLFF. CDR3 in DNA: TGTGCCAGCAAAGGATCCGGGGGGCTAGGGGAAAAACTGTTTTTT.

In its sample, this clone was seen once. The rearrangement links TRBV5-1 to TRBJ2-7; possibly TRBD2 for D (5 bases). The V end lost 4 bases, the J end lost 6 bases, and 8 bases lay between the germline ends. The CDR3 has 11 amino acids. Germline V lookup: CDR1 SGHRS, CDR2 YFSETQ. The CDR3 reads CASSGEFEQYF. For the CDR3, the DNA is TGCGCCAGCAGCGGGGAGTTCGAGCAGTACTTC.

The chain recombines TRBV29-1 with TRBJ2-2; D is ambiguous. The CDR3 is 12 amino acids. In germline, CDR1 is SQVTM, CDR2 ANQGSEA. Trimming cost V 7 bases and J 1 base, with 7 bases left between them. The CDR3 loop reads CSGLLNTGELFF. CDR3 DNA sequence: TGCAGCGGACTCTTGAACACCGGGGAGCTGTTTTTT.

The CDR3 sequence: CASSLLGVSGNTIYF. For the CDR3, the DNA is TGTGCCAGCAGCTTGTTAGGGGTCTCTGGAAACACCATATATTTT. The chain uses TRBV5-6 and TRBJ1-3; a weak D match, TRBD1 (5 bases). The germline V gene encodes CDR1 SGHDT and CDR2 YYEEEE. The V and J ends lost 1 base and 0 bases respectively, with 8 bases between them. The CDR3 is 15 residues long.

The chain joins TRBV18 to TRBJ2-5; no clear D gene. The CDR3 sequence is 11 residues long. CDR1 and CDR2 from the germline V gene are KGHSH and LQKENI. The germline V and J ends were trimmed by 6 bases and 5 bases, with 7 bases remaining between them. The CDR3 loop is CASSGYETQYF. CDR3 DNA sequence: TGTGCCAGCTCTGGCTACGAGACCCAGTACTTC.

The rearrangement joins TRBV7-2 to TRBJ2-7, with D tentatively TRBD2 (5 bases). V lost 1 base to trimming and J lost 0 bases, with 13 bases between them. The CDR3 loop spans 16 amino acids. The germline V gene has CDR1 SGHTA and CDR2 FQGNSA. CDR3 sequence (DNA): TGTGCCAGCAGCTTAGTTGCTTTAGGGAGCTCCTACGAGCAGTACTTC. It yields the protein CASSLVALGSSYEQYF.

This chain joins TRBV6-1 and TRBJ2-5; TRBD2 agrees at 10 bases. The CDR3 sequence is 16 residues long. Trimming at V came to 4 bases and at J to 7 bases, leaving 12 bases not matched to a gene. Germline V CDR1 and CDR2: MNHNS, SASEGT. This chain's CDR3 is CASSAPAGGPMGTQYF. CDR3 nucleotide sequence: TGTGCCAGCAGTGCTCCAGCGGGAGGGCCGATGGGGACCCAGTACTTC.

J is TRBJ2-7 and V is TRBV5-8; 12 bases fit TRBD2. The CDR3 is made up of 15 amino acids. With 0 bases clipped from V and 6 bases from J, the junction kept 4 bases outside the gene matches. Germline V gene sequence: CDR1 SGHTS, CDR2 YDEGEE. CDR3 residues: CASSLVLAGGIEQYF. The CDR3 bases are TGTGCCAGCAGCTTGGTTCTAGCGGGAGGGATCGAGCAGTACTTC.

The chain joins TRBV5-1 to TRBJ2-3; D might be TRBD2 (5 bases). V shed 0 bases and J shed 0 bases, with 11 bases lying between them. CDR1 is SGHRS and CDR2 is YFSETQ in the germline V gene. The CDR3 has 16 amino acids. The CDR3 is CASSLEGRTSTDTQYF. The DNA for the CDR3 is TGCGCCAGCAGCTTGGAGGGCAGGACTAGCACAGATACGCAGTATTTT.

On this clone: Other DNA sequences in the sample encode the same CDR3. This chain joins TRBV19 and TRBJ1-1; 8 bases are a match to TRBD1. Germline V lookup: CDR1 LNHDA, CDR2 SQIVND (reference sequence). V lost 6 bases and J lost 5; bases outside the gene matches: 2. The CDR3 is 12 residues long. DNA for the CDR3: TGTGCCAGTAGCGACAGGGGAACTGAAGCTTTCTTT. It translates to CASSDRGTEAFF.

J is TRBJ2-7 and V is TRBV5-1; TRBD2 matches at 14 bases. The V gene's germline CDR1 is SGHRS and CDR2 YFSETQ. The junction had 22 bases not matched to a gene; V was cut back by 5 bases and J by 3 bases. The CDR3 spans 21 residues. The CDR3 spells CASRSPRANNTGTSGSYEQYF. CDR3 sequence (DNA): TGCGCCAGCAGATCCCCCCGCGCCAACAACACCGGGACTAGCGGGAGCTACGAGCAGTACTTC.

The table lists this clone with many counts. The chain uses TRBV6-6 and TRBJ2-1, with no clear D. Germline CDR1 and CDR2: MNHNY and SVGAGI (reference sequence). The germline V and J ends were trimmed by 6 bases and 6 bases, with 6 bases remaining between them. The CDR3 is 11 amino acids. The CDR3 sequence is CASRALNEQFF. As DNA, the CDR3 is TGTGCCAGCAGGGCCCTCAATGAGCAGTTCTTC.

The genes are TRBV6-5 and TRBJ2-3; 12 positions match TRBD2. CDR3 length: 14 amino acids. CDR1 MNHEY and CDR2 SVGAGI come from the germline V gene. V lost 6 bases, J lost 5 bases, and 3 bases stayed unmatched. The CDR3 loop reads CASRGLAGLDTQYF. CDR3 DNA: TGTGCCAGCAGGGGACTAGCGGGCCTAGATACGCAGTATTTT.

The rearrangement joins TRBV28 to TRBJ2-7, with TRBD1 matching 10 bases. Germline CDR1 reads MDHEN; CDR2 reads SYDVKM. The CDR3 extends over 14 amino acids. V lost 6 bases to trimming and J lost 3 bases; unmatched junction nucleotides: 5. CDR3 nucleotides: TGTGCCAGCAGGGGGGGACAGGGGAGCTACGAGCAGTACTTC. It codes for CASRGGQGSYEQYF.

The chain uses TRBV28 and TRBJ2-7; 9 positions agree with TRBD2. After removal of 4 bases from V and 6 bases from J, the junction contained 10 bases not matched to a gene. CDR1 and CDR2 (germline): MDHEN, SYDVKM. The CDR3 sequence is 15 residues long. CDR3 sequence (DNA): TGTGCCAGCAGTTCCAGCGGGAGGCCCTGGGGCGAGCAGTACTTC. Translated: CASSSSGRPWGEQYF.